This T cell receptor beta chain originates from a study of blood T cells in healthy people across ages. The overall study: Per two T cells, about one barcoded beta molecule was captured through template switching. Study conclusions and caveats: Older individuals had lower TCR beta diversity per million T cells (the decline was roughly linear).

The V and J ends lost 2 bases and 6 bases respectively, with 16 bases between them. Germline V gene data show CDR1 as MDHEN and CDR2 as SYDVKM. The CDR3 covers 15 residues. Of note for this clonotype: Its antigen is undetermined.

Combining a sample-barcoded 5' primer with a J-beta primer mix, a second PCR ran for 7 to 11 cycles. One entry per CDR3 protein results from TCRdb running MiXCR on the 5' RACE reads. The sample records roughly 800,000 distinct CDR3 sequences, over 45% being singletons. The specimen was blood. The J gene is TRBJ2-5, the V gene TRBV28; D possibly matches TRBD1 or TRBD2 (5 bases each). The sequence derives from a man aged 25 to 40 in good health. The CDR3 is CASSLRTRGPKTQYF. The DNA for the CDR3 is TGTGCCAGCAGTTTAAGGACAAGGGGACCCAAGACCCAGTACTTC.